The entry below describes one T cell receptor (beta chain). The PCR used 60 Vbeta and 13 Jbeta primers. Using immunoSEQ multiplex PCR, the repertoire was profiled, and TCRdb retains in-frame clones only, with some absent. Of about 150,000 clones listed, more than 70% were seen once; the top ten hold 11%. This entry is derived from a study of cytomegalovirus exposure and HLA in healthy donors. Study information: Roughly 85 million unique TCRs from HLA-typed donors made up an early data release.

What was sequenced was PBMCs. This receptor was taken from a man younger than 30 in good health and CMV-seropositive.

CDR3 sequence (DNA): TGTGCCAGCAGTAGCAGGGAGGAGGGGTTCTTC. Amino acids: CASSSREEGFF. The chain uses TRBV27 and TRBJ2-1, with D perhaps matching TRBD2 (6 bases). The V end was cut by 5 bases, the J end by 15 bases, with 14 bases between. CDR1 and CDR2 from the germline V gene are MNHEY and SMNVEV (reference sequence). This CDR3 is built from 11 residues.